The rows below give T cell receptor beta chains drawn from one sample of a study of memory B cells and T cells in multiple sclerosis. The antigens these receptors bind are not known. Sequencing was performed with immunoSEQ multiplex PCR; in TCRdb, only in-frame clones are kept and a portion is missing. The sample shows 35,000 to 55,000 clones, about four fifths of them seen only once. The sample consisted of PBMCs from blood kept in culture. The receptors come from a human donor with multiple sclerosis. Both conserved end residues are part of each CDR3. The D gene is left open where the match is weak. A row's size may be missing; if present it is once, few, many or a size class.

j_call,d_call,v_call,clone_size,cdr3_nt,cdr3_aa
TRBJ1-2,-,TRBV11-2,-,TGTGCCAGCAGTCCCTTGCCGGACAGCCTTCTCCCTAACTATGGCTACACCTTC,CASSPLPDSLLPNYGYTF
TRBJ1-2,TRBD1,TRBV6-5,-,TGTGCCAGCAGTGACAGGGGATATGGCTACACCTTC,CASSDRGYGYTF
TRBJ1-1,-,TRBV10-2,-,TGCGCCAGCTTTAACCGAATGAACACTGAAGCTTTCTTT,CASFNRMNTEAFF
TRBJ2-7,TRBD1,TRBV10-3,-,TGTGCCATCAGTGTGGGAAACAGGGGGCGAGAGCAGTACTTC,CAISVGNRGREQYF
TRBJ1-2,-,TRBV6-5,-,TGTGCCAGCAGTTTATTATTTTCCGGGAGCTATGGCTACACCTTC,CASSLLFSGSYGYTF
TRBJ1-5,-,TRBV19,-,TGTGCCAGTAGATCGGGCGGAACCAATCAGCCCCAGCATTTT,CASRSGGTNQPQHF
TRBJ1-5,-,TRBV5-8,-,TGTGCCAGCAGCTTGAAGTGGGGAGGGTTGCAGCCCCAGCATTTT,CASSLKWGGLQPQHF
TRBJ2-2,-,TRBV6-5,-,TGTGCCAGCAGTTACTTCTCGGGGTACGCCGGGGAGCTGTTTTTT,CASSYFSGYAGELFF
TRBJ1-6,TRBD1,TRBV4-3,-,TGCGCCAGCAGCCAAGAAGGACAGGGGATGGATTCACCCCTCCACTTT,CASSQEGQGMDSPLHF
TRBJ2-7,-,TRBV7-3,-,TGTGCCAGCAGCTCTACCGGGACAACCGAGCAGTACTTC,CASSSTGTTEQYF
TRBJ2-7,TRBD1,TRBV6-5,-,TGTGCCAGCAGTGAATTTGGGACAGCCTACGAGCAGTACTTC,CASSEFGTAYEQYF
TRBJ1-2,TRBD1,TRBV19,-,TGTGCCAGTAGTACGGCAGGGGGCGTCTATGGCTACACCTTC,CASSTAGGVYGYTF
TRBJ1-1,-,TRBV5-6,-,TGTGCCAGCAGCTTGCCAGGGATTATGGGGACTGAAGCTTTCTTT,CASSLPGIMGTEAFF
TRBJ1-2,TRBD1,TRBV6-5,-,TGTGCCAGCAGTTACGGGATGGACAGGCGCCTCTATGGCTACACCTTC,CASSYGMDRRLYGYTF
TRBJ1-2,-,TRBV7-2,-,TGTGCCAGCAGCCTCAGACTTCACAATGAGGGCAGCACCTTC,CASSLRLHNEGSTF
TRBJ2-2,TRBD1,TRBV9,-,TGTGCCAGCAGCGTAACCCTCGGACAGGAAGCCACCGGGGAGCTGTTTTTT,CASSVTLGQEATGELFF
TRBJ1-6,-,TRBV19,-,TGTGCCAGTAAAAAAGTCTATGGCGCCTATAATTCACCCCTCCACTTT,CASKKVYGAYNSPLHF
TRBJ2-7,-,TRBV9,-,TGTGCCGGCAGCGTGTCTAGGGACGGTAACACCTACGAGCAGTACTTC,CAGSVSRDGNTYEQYF
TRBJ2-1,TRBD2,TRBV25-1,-,TGTGCCAGCAGCTCTATTAGCGGGGGGTCCTTCAATGAGCAGTTCTTC,CASSSISGGSFNEQFF
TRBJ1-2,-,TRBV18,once,TGTGCCAGCTCGCAGTTTAGCAGGGCCTATGGCTACACCTTC,CASSQFSRAYGYTF
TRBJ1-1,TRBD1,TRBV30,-,TGTGCCTGGGACTCAGGGGGTTTGACTGAAGCTTTCTTT,CAWDSGGLTEAFF
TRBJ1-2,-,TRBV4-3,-,TGCGCCAGCAGCCAAGACCGGACACCGAGGGAGTATGGCTACACCTTC,CASSQDRTPREYGYTF
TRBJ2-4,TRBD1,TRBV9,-,TGTGCCAGCAGCCCGAGACAGGGGGCGGAGGCCAAAAACATTCAGTACTTC,CASSPRQGAEAKNIQYF
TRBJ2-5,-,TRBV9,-,TGTGCCAGCAGCGGAGCAGTGGCCTACCAAGAGACCCAGTACTTC,CASSGAVAYQETQYF
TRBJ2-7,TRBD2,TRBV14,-,TGTGCCAGCAGCCTCTACCCCCCGGGACTAACCTACGAGCAGTACTTC,CASSLYPPGLTYEQYF
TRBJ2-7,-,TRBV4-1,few,TGCGCCAGCAGCCAAGATGGGGCGGGTGGTGGGGAGCAGTACTTC,CASSQDGAGGGEQYF
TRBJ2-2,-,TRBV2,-,TGTGCCAGCCATAATCGTGAAAGAACCGGGGAGCTGTTTTTT,CASHNRERTGELFF
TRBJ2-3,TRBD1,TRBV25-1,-,TGTGCCAGCAGTGAAACTGGACAGGGGGCAGGAGATACGCAGTATTTT,CASSETGQGAGDTQYF
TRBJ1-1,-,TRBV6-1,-,TGTGCCAGCAGTGACGGGAGTCTACAGATCATGAACACTGAAGCTTTCTTT,CASSDGSLQIMNTEAFF
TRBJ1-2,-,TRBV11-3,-,TGTGCCAGCAGCTTGGACGGGATCTATGGCTACACCTTC,CASSLDGIYGYTF
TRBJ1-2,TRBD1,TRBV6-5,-,TGTGCCAGCAGTTACTCGAGGGGACAGGGAGCGGTCACCTTC,CASSYSRGQGAVTF
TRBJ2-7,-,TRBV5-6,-,TGTGCCAGCAGCTTGACCGGGACGGTACGATACGAGCAGTACTTC,CASSLTGTVRYEQYF